This TCR beta chain was found in a study of response to subunit inactivated influenza vaccine (dated by TCRdb to the late 2010s). Regarding the complete study: The study used deep quantitative T cell receptor repertoire profiling to track responses to a trivalent subunit inactivated influenza vaccine. Findings and caveats that apply to the study as a whole: The authors proposed that each seasonal influenza vaccination may bring in only a limited number of new T cells.

This clonotype was observed a handful of times. It lacks a known antigen. Base qualities were left out, and no much larger clone turns up one base away. Reading from cysteine to phenylalanine, the CDR3 counts 22 amino acids. Of the read, only the CDR3 DNA is kept; its 66 bases are in frame from base 1. From V the trimming removes 1 base and from J it removes 0 bases, while the gene matches leave 21 bases of the junction unaccounted for. Library preparation used RT-PCR. Instrument on record: Illumina HiSeq 2500. Clones were called with MiXCR by TCRdb after fastp trimmed the public reads at Q25, and only in-frame beta chains were retained. CDR3 protein sequences are deduplicated, and each keeps its most common genes and DNA. Here the sample has fewer than 350,000 distinct CDR3 sequences; 21% occur a single time. In total, the top ten clones hold roughly 10% of the sample.

This receptor was identified in a man aged 45 to 70 who received an inactivated influenza vaccine. Donor details come from another sample of the same person, matched by shared clones. The rearrangement combines TRBV12-3 or TRBV12-4 with TRBJ1-3; 7 junctional bases match TRBD1. Sequenced material: PBMCs from blood, taken approximately 22 months after vaccination. The CDR3 is CASSLVELWTGGTKSSGNTIYF. The sequenced DNA is TGTGCCAGCAGTTTAGTAGAGCTTTGGACAGGAGGGACAAAGAGCTCTGGAAACACCATATATTTT.